Each of the 31 T cell receptor beta chains below was sequenced from the same sample in a study of siplizumab effects on memory and regulatory T cells. Sequencing was performed with immunoSEQ multiplex PCR; in TCRdb, only in-frame clones are kept and a portion is missing. Among fewer than 9,500 clones listed, over 60% were seen once. The sequenced sample was effector memory CD8+ T cells sorted from blood. Stated subset: unstimulated CD8+ effector memory T cells. These receptors came from a human donor in good health.

The V call is TRBV4-2, the J call TRBJ2-2; D is ambiguous. CDR3 size: 12 residues. Germline V gene data show CDR1 as LGHNA and CDR2 as YNFKEQ. With 0 bases removed from V and 6 bases from J, the gap between germline ends came to 2 bases. The CDR3 here is CASSQDSGELFF. The CDR3 nucleotides are TGTGCCAGCAGCCAAGACTCCGGGGAGCTGTTTTTT.

The CDR3 sequence is CASSDTAGRHYYEQYF. The CDR3, as DNA: TGTGCCAGCAGTGACACAGCGGGACGACACTACTACGAGCAGTACTTC. V and J are TRBV2 and TRBJ2-7, with 7 nucleotides matching TRBD2. With V trimmed by 3 bases and J by 3 bases, 11 bases remained unmatched. CDR3 length: 16 amino acids. Germline V gene lookup returns CDR1 SNHLY and CDR2 FYNNEI.

V and J are TRBV7-6 and TRBJ2-3, with 7 bases matching TRBD2. The germline gives CDR1 SGHVS, CDR2 FNYEAQ. V gave up 6 bases and J gave up 4 bases; unmatched junction bases: 4. The CDR3 sequence is 13 residues long. DNA for the CDR3: TGTGCCAGCAGGAGCGGGGAGGCAGATACGCAGTATTTT. Translated: CASRSGEADTQYF.

This clone showed up just a few times. The chain combines TRBV6-1 with TRBJ2-3; 7 bases fit TRBD1. Germline-derived CDR1 and CDR2 are MNHNS and SASEGT. CDR3 size: 15 residues. V gave up 1 base and J gave up 0 bases; unmatched junction bases: 1. The CDR3 reads CASSEDRGSTDTQYF. The CDR3, as DNA: TGTGCCAGCAGTGAAGACAGGGGTAGCACAGATACGCAGTATTTT.

This clone was found a few times. The chain couples TRBV5-1 to TRBJ2-2, with 8 bases identical to TRBD2. Looked up from germline, CDR1 is SGHRS and CDR2 is YFSETQ. The CDR3 runs 18 residues. The ends lost 7 bases at V and 1 base at J; junction bases unmatched: 15. Here the CDR3 DNA reads TGCGCCAGCGAGTGGGGTAGCGGGGATCTCCGGAACACCGGGGAGCTGTTTTTT. Translated, it gives CASEWGSGDLRNTGELFF.

CDR3: CAISDSQPQGANHEQYF. The CDR3 DNA follows: TGTGCCATCAGTGACTCCCAGCCTCAGGGGGCCAACCACGAGCAGTACTTC. This chain connects TRBV10-3 to TRBJ2-7; 8 bases match TRBD1. CDR1 is ENHRY, CDR2 SYGVKD, per germline. The CDR3 loop spans 17 amino acids. Trimming removed 3 bases from V and 5 bases from J; junction bases left unmatched: 15.

The rearrangement joins TRBV19 to TRBJ2-3; TRBD1 matches at 9 bases. CDR3 length equals 16 residues. The germline V gene has CDR1 LNHDA and CDR2 SQIVND (reference sequence). With 10 bases clipped from V and 0 bases from J, the junction kept 11 bases outside the gene matches. The CDR3, as DNA: TGTGCCACCCGGGACAGGGTAGCACATAGCACAGATACGCAGTATTTT. As protein: CATRDRVAHSTDTQYF.

This clone was seen a few times. CDR3 sequence: CASSLGAGYEQYF. The CDR3 coding sequence is TGTGCCAGCAGCTTAGGGGCAGGCTACGAGCAGTACTTC. The chain carries TRBV7-9 and TRBJ2-7; D gene uncertain. Trimming pared 1 base from V and 3 bases from J, leaving 7 bases between. The CDR3 contains 13 residues. CDR1 and CDR2 (germline): SEHNR, FQNEAQ (reference sequence).

The sample holds a few counts of this clone. The junction differs from germline at one of its ends, possibly a read error. This rearrangement joins TRBV7-3 to TRBJ2-1, with a tentative D call TRBD1 (6 bases). This CDR3 region has 16 residues. Germline assignment: CDR1 SGHTA and CDR2 FQGTGA. The CDR3 bases are TGCGCCAGCAGCCACTATTTGGACAGTCCCTACAATGAGCAGTTCTTC. Its protein is CASSHYLDSPYNEQFF.

J is TRBJ1-3 and V is TRBV5-8; D is uncertain. V lost 1 base and J 6 bases, leaving 2 bases between the germline ends. The V gene's germline CDR1 is SGHTS and CDR2 YDEGEE. The CDR3 totals 11 residues. This chain's CDR3 is CASSLLNTIYF. CDR3 in DNA: TGTGCCAGCAGCTTGTTAAACACCATATATTTT.

This clone has only a few counts. The chain recombines TRBV6-1 with TRBJ1-5; TRBD1 aligns across 7 bases. J gave up 2 bases and V 0 bases, and 4 bases lay outside the gene matches. This CDR3 is built from 16 residues. Germline V gene sequence: CDR1 MNHNS, CDR2 SASEGT. The CDR3 here is CASSEAAGGGNQPQHF. CDR3 nucleotides: TGTGCCAGCAGTGAAGCGGCAGGGGGAGGCAATCAGCCCCAGCATTTT.

This chain connects TRBV5-6 to TRBJ2-7, with D tentatively TRBD1 (5 bases). Looked up from germline, CDR1 is SGHDT and CDR2 is YYEEEE. The V gene lost 7 bases and the J gene lost 1 base, with 18 bases spanning the gap. The CDR3 runs 15 residues. The DNA for the CDR3 is TGTGCCAGCGGGCACCGACAGCAATTGTCCTACGAGCAGTACTTC. Translating gives CASGHRQQLSYEQYF.

The CDR3: CASSILAGARIDTQYF. The CDR3 nucleotides read TGTGCCAGCAGCATACTAGCGGGGGCCCGGATTGATACGCAGTATTTT. The chain employs TRBV5-6 and TRBJ2-3; 11 bases are a match to TRBD2. Germline-derived CDR1 and CDR2 are SGHDT and YYEEEE. After removal of 4 bases from V and 6 bases from J, the junction contained 10 bases not matched to a gene. The CDR3 contains 16 residues.

The chain combines TRBV4-1 with TRBJ2-7, with 11 nucleotides matching TRBD2. This CDR3 is 15 amino acids long. With 4 bases clipped from V and 3 bases from J, the junction kept 5 bases outside the gene matches. Germline CDR1 reads MGHRA; CDR2 reads YSYEKL. The CDR3 DNA follows: TGCGCCAGCAGCCCCCCTACTAGCGGGGGCTACGAGCAGTACTTC. This codes for CASSPPTSGGYEQYF.

The chain recombines TRBV27 with TRBJ1-1, with unresolved D. Germline CDR1 reads MNHEY; CDR2 reads SMNVEV (reference sequence). The germline V and J ends were trimmed by 6 bases and 8 bases, with 16 bases remaining between them. This CDR3 spans 13 amino acids. CDR3 sequence reads: CASSYTTGEEAFF. The DNA of the CDR3 is TGTGCCAGCAGCTACACGACCGGGGAGGAAGCTTTCTTT.

This clone turned up a few times. The J gene is TRBJ2-6, the V gene TRBV6-5; perhaps TRBD1 as D (5 bases). Per the germline V gene, CDR1 is MNHEY and CDR2 is SVGAGI. The length of the CDR3 is 16 residues. The ends were cut back, 0 bases at V and 1 base at J, with 7 bases in the middle. The CDR3 sequence is CASSYSAGSGANVLTF. CDR3 bases: TGTGCCAGCAGTTACTCAGCAGGGTCTGGGGCCAACGTCCTGACTTTC.

The chain joins TRBV27 to TRBJ2-5; D is perhaps TRBD1 (6 bases). The CDR3 length is 14 residues. Germline V gene sequence: CDR1 MNHEY, CDR2 SMNVEV (reference sequence). V gave up 3 bases and J gave up 4 bases, with 12 bases separating them. The CDR3 sequence: CASSFYRVRETQYF. DNA of the CDR3: TGTGCCAGCAGTTTCTACAGGGTGCGAGAGACCCAGTACTTC.

The rearrangement links TRBV19 to TRBJ2-7, with 11 bases fitting TRBD1. V lost 3 bases to trimming and J lost 6 bases; unmatched junction nucleotides: 7. The CDR3 covers 15 residues. CDR1 and CDR2 from the germline V gene are LNHDA and SQIVND (reference sequence). The CDR3 nucleotides are TGTGCCAGTAGTATGGACAGGGGGCTGCTGATCGAGCAGTACTTC. Its protein is CASSMDRGLLIEQYF.

V and J are TRBV6-4 and TRBJ2-1; D gene uncertain. Trimming stripped 5 bases from V and 5 bases from J, with 10 bases between. The CDR3 loop spans 13 amino acids. Germline V gene lookup returns CDR1 MRHNA and CDR2 SNTAGT. The chain's CDR3 is CASSLTDNNEQFF. Written as DNA, the CDR3 is TGTGCCAGCAGTTTAACTGACAACAATGAGCAGTTCTTC.

This chain joins TRBV19 and TRBJ2-1; 13 bases agree with TRBD2. Germline CDR1 reads LNHDA; CDR2 reads SQIVND (reference sequence). This CDR3 is 17 amino acids long. V was pared by 4 bases and J by 3 bases, with 6 bases of the junction left unmatched. CDR3 region: CASSTGLAGPLYNEQFF. The CDR3, as DNA: TGTGCCAGTAGTACGGGACTAGCGGGGCCCCTCTACAATGAGCAGTTCTTC.

The rearrangement uses TRBV19 and TRBJ1-2; no definite D call. Trimming left V 7 bases short and J 0 bases short, with 9 bases between. The V gene's germline CDR1 is LNHDA and CDR2 SQIVND (reference sequence). The CDR3 is 13 residues long. The CDR3 coding sequence is TGTGCCAGTATCGGCGGCCCTAACTATGGCTACACCTTC. Residues: CASIGGPNYGYTF. Full variable domain (missing parts from reference TRBV19 and TRBJ1-2): DGGITQSPKYLFRKEGQNVTLSCEQNLNHDAMYWYRQDPGQGLRLIYYSQIVNDFQKGDIAEGYSVSREKKESFPLTVTSAQKNPTAFYLCASIGGPNYGYTFGSGTRLTVV.

The rearrangement joins TRBV19 to TRBJ2-7; D remains ambiguous. Trimming pared 6 bases from V and 0 bases from J, leaving 12 bases between. The CDR3 is made up of 14 amino acids. In germline, CDR1 is LNHDA, CDR2 SQIVND (reference sequence). The DNA for the CDR3 is TGTGCCAGTAGCCAGGACCGTGTCTCCTACGAGCAGTACTTC. Translated, it gives CASSQDRVSYEQYF. The whole variable domain, remainder taken from reference TRBV19 and TRBJ2-7, is DGGITQSPKYLFRKEGQNVTLSCEQNLNHDAMYWYRQDPGQGLRLIYYSQIVNDFQKGDIAEGYSVSREKKESFPLTVTSAQKNPTAFYLCASSQDRVSYEQYFGPGTRLTVT.

The CDR3 DNA follows: TGTGCCAGCAGTGCTAGCGGGAGCACAGATACGCAGTATTTT. Protein: CASSASGSTDTQYF. This chain joins TRBV6-4 and TRBJ2-3, with 8 bases that match TRBD2. The CDR3 consists of 14 residues. Germline CDR1 and CDR2: MRHNA and SNTAGT. V shed 4 bases and J 0 bases; nucleotides not matched to a gene: 0.

The J gene is TRBJ2-1, the V gene TRBV7-8, with TRBD2 matching over 11 bases. CDR1 is SGHVS and CDR2 is FQNEAQ in the germline V gene. V was pared by 4 bases and J by 7 bases, with 6 bases of the junction left unmatched. The CDR3 runs to 15 residues. The CDR3 region has the DNA TGTGCCAGCAGCTCAACTAGCGGGGGTACGAATGAGCAGTTCTTC. As protein: CASSSTSGGTNEQFF. Combining the CDR3 with reference TRBV7-8 and TRBJ2-1 gives the whole variable domain GAGVSQSPRYKVAKRGQDVALRCDPISGHVSLFWYQQALGQGPEFLTYFQNEAQLDKSGLPSDRFFAERPEGSVSTLKIQRTQQEDSAVYLCASSSTSGGTNEQFFGPGTRLTVL.

The genes are TRBV19 and TRBJ2-5; the D gene is possibly TRBD2 (6 bases). The J call could be wrong; TRBJ2-7 is a better fit for the DNA end. CDR3 length: 12 residues. Germline V CDR1 and CDR2: LNHDA, SQIVND (reference sequence). Written as DNA, the CDR3 is TGTGCCAGTAGTATTGCGGGGACCGAGCAGTACTTC. Translating it yields CASSIAGTEQYF.

The chain couples TRBV6-4 to TRBJ2-2; D is unclear. Deletions cut 2 bases from V and 6 bases from J, with 10 bases between. Germline CDR1 reads MRHNA; CDR2 reads SNTAGT. The CDR3 is made up of 14 amino acids. CDR3 region: CASSDASSAGELFF. The CDR3 nucleotides are TGTGCCAGCAGTGACGCCAGTTCTGCCGGGGAGCTGTTTTTT.

This clone came up a few times. Written as DNA, the CDR3 is TGTGCCAGCAGTCTAGGACAAGTCAATCAGCCCCAGCATTTT. Amino acids: CASSLGQVNQPQHF. The chain uses TRBV5-6 and TRBJ1-5, with a possible D match to TRBD1 (5 bases). V lost 5 bases and J 3 bases, leaving 12 bases between the germline ends. This CDR3 spans 14 amino acids. CDR1 SGHDT and CDR2 YYEEEE come from the germline V gene. Filled out from reference TRBV5-6 and TRBJ1-5, the complete variable domain reads DAGVTQSPTHLIKTRGQQVTLRCSPKSGHDTVSWYQQALGQGPQFIFQYYEEEERQRGNFPDRFSGHQFPNYSSELNVNALLLGDSALYLCASSLGQVNQPQHFGDGTRLSIL.

V is TRBV10-3 and J is TRBJ1-2; TRBD1 aligns across 9 bases. The V gene's germline CDR1 is ENHRY and CDR2 SYGVKD. CDR3 length equals 14 residues. Trimming removed 3 bases from V and 8 bases from J; junction bases left unmatched: 7. CDR3 nucleotides: TGTGCCATCAGTGATACCGGGACAGGGAAAGGCTACACCTTC. This codes for CAISDTGTGKGYTF.

The gene calls are TRBV6-5 and TRBJ1-2; TRBD1 might be the D (5 bases). Trimming took off 9 bases at V and 0 bases at J, with 17 bases between the two ends. Germline V CDR1 and CDR2: MNHEY, SVGAGI. The CDR3 consists of 15 residues. CDR3 amino acids: CASWDPRYANYGYTF. CDR3 sequence (DNA): TGTGCCAGTTGGGACCCGAGGTACGCTAACTATGGCTACACCTTC.

This clone was seen a few times. This chain uses TRBV6-1 with TRBJ1-3, with D unresolved. The V gene's germline CDR1 is MNHNS and CDR2 SASEGT. V gave up 0 bases and J gave up 5 bases, with 5 bases separating them. This CDR3 has 13 residues. This chain's CDR3 is CASSEAERNTIYF. The DNA of the CDR3 is TGTGCCAGCAGTGAAGCGGAAAGAAACACCATATATTTT.

This clone was counted once. The genes are TRBV7-8 and TRBJ2-7; no reliable D call. Per germline, CDR1 SGHVS and CDR2 FQNEAQ. This CDR3 contains 13 residues. With 2 bases removed from V and 5 bases from J, the gap between germline ends came to 10 bases. CDR3 DNA: TGTGCCAGCAGCTTACACCCGGGTGACGAGCAGTACTTC. Its protein product is CASSLHPGDEQYF.